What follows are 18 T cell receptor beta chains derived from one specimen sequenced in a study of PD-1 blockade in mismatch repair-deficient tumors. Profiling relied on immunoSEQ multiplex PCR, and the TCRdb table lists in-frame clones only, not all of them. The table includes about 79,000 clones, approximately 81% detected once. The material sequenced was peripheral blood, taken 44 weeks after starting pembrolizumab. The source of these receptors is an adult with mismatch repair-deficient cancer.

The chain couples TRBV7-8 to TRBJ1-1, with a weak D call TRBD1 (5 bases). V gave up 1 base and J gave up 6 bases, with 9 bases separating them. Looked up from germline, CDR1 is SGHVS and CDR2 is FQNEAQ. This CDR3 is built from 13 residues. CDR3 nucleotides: TGTGCCAGCAGCTTAGTGGGGGGGGCTGAAGCTTTCTTT. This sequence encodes CASSLVGGAEAFF.

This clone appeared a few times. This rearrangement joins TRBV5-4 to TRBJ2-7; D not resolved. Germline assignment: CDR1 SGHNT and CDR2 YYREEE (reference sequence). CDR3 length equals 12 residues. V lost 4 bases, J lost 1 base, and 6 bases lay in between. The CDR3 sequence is CASSVMSYEQYF. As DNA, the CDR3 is TGTGCCAGCAGCGTGATGTCCTACGAGCAGTACTTC.

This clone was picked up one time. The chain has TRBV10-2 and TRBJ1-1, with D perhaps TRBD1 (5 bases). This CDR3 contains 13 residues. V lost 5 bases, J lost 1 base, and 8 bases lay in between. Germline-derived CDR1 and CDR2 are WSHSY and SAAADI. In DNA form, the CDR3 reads TGCGCCAGCAGTACAGGTTCGAACACTGAAGCTTTCTTT. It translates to CASSTGSNTEAFF.

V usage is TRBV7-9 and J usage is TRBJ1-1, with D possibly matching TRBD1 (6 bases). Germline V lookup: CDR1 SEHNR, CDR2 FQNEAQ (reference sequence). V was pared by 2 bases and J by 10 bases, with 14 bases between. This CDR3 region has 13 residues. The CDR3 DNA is TGTGCCAGCAGCTTATTACAGGGAGATGGAGCTTTCTTT. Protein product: CASSLLQGDGAFF.

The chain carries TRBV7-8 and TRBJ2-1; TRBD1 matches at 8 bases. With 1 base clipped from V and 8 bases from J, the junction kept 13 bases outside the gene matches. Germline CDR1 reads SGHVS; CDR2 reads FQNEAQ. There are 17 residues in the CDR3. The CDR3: CASSLETGGRLLDEQFF. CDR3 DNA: TGTGCCAGCAGCTTAGAAACAGGGGGACGACTTTTGGATGAGCAGTTCTTC.

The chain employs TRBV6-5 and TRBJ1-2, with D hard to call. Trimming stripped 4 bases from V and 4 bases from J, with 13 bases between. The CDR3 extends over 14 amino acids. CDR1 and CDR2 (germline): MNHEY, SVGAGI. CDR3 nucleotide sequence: TGTGCCAGCAGTTTTAATGGTTGGGGCTATGGCTACACCTTC. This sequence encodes CASSFNGWGYGYTF.

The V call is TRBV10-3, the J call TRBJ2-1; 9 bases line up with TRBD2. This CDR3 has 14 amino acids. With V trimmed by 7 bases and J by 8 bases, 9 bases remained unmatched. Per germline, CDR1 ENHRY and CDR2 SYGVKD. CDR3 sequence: CAIKSRTSEHEQFF. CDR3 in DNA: TGTGCCATCAAGAGTAGGACTAGCGAGCATGAGCAGTTCTTC.

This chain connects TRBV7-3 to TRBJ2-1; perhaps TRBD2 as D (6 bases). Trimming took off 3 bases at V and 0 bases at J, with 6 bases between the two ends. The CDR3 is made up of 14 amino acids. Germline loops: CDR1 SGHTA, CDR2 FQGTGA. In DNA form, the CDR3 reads TGTGCCAGCAGCTTGGGAGGCTCCTACAATGAGCAGTTCTTC. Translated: CASSLGGSYNEQFF.

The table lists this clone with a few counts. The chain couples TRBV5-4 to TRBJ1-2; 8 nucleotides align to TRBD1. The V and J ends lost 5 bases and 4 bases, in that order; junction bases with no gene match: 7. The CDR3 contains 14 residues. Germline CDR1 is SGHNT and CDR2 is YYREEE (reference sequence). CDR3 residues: CASRARTGPYGYTF. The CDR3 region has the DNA TGTGCCAGCAGGGCCCGGACAGGGCCCTATGGCTACACCTTC.

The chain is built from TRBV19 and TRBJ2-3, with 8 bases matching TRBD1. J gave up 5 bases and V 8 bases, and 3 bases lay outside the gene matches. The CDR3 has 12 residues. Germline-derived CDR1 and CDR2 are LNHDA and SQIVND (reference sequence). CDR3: CASGQGRDTQYF. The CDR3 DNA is TGTGCCAGTGGACAGGGCCGAGATACGCAGTATTTT. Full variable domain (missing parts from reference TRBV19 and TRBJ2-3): DGGITQSPKYLFRKEGQNVTLSCEQNLNHDAMYWYRQDPGQGLRLIYYSQIVNDFQKGDIAEGYSVSREKKESFPLTVTSAQKNPTAFYLCASGQGRDTQYFGPGTRLTVL.

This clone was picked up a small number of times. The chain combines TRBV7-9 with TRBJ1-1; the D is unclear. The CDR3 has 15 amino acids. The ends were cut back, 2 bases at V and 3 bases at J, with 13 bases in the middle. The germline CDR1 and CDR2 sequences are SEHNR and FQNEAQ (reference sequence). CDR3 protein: CASSLIVWEDTEAFF. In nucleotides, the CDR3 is TGTGCCAGCAGCTTAATCGTTTGGGAGGACACTGAAGCTTTCTTT.

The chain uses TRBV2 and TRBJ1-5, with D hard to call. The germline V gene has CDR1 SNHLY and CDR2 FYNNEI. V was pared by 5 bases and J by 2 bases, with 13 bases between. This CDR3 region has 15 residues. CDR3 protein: CASSMESKGNQPQHF. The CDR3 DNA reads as TGTGCCAGCAGTATGGAGTCGAAAGGCAATCAGCCCCAGCATTTT.

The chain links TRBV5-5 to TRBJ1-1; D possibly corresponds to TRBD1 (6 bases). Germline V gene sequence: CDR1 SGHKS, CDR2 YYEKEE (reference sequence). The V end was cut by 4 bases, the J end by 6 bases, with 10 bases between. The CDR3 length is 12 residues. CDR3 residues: CASSDRFSEAFF. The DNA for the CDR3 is TGTGCCAGCAGCGACAGGTTCTCTGAAGCTTTCTTT.

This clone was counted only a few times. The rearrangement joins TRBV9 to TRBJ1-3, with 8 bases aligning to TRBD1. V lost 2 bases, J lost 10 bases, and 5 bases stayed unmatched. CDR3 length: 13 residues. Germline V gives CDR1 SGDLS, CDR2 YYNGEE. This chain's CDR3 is CASSVDRVGTIYF. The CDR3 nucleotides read TGTGCCAGCAGCGTGGACAGGGTTGGGACCATATATTTT. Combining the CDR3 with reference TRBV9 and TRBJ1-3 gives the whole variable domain DSGVTQTPKHLITATGQRVTLRCSPRSGDLSVYWYQQSLDQGLQFLIQYYNGEERAKGNILERFSAQQFPDLHSELNLSSLELGDSALYFCASSVDRVGTIYFGEGSWLTVV.

The CDR3: CASSVGGSTYNEQFF. As DNA, the CDR3 is TGTGCCAGCAGCGTAGGTGGCAGCACCTACAATGAGCAGTTCTTC. This chain connects TRBV9 to TRBJ2-1; D remains unclear. Per germline, CDR1 SGDLS and CDR2 YYNGEE. The CDR3 runs 15 residues. Deletions cut 0 bases from V and 2 bases from J, with 9 bases between.

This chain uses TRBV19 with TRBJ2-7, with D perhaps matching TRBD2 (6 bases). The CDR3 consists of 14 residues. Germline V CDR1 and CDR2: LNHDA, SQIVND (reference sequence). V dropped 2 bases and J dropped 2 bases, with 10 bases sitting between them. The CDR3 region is CASSIMEGPYEQYF. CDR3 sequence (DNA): TGTGCCAGTAGTATAATGGAGGGCCCCTACGAGCAGTACTTC.

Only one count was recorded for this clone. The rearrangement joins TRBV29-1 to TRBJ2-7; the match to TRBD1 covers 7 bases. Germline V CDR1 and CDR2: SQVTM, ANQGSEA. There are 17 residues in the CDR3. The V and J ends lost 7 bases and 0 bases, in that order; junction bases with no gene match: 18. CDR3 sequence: CSAHRDRAEDDSYEQYF. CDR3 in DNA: TGCAGCGCGCACCGGGACAGAGCTGAGGACGACTCCTACGAGCAGTACTTC.

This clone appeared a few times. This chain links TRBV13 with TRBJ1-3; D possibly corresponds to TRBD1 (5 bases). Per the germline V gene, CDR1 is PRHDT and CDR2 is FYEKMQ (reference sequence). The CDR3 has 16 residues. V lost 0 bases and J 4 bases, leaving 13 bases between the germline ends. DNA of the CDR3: TGTGCCAGCAGCTTAGGCCCCGCGGGGACCGGAAACACCATATATTTT. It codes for CASSLGPAGTGNTIYF. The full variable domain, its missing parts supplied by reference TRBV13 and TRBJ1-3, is AAGVIQSPRHLIKEKRETATLKCYPIPRHDTVYWYQQGPGQDPQFLISFYEKMQSDKGSIPDRFSAQQFSDYHSELNMSSLELGDSALYFCASSLGPAGTGNTIYFGEGSWLTVV.